The sequence of this T cell receptor (beta chain) was determined in a study of cytomegalovirus exposure and HLA in healthy donors. The length of the CDR3 is 15 residues. V lost 1 base and J lost 0; bases outside the gene matches: 2. Germline V gene data show CDR1 as MNHEY and CDR2 as SMNVEV (reference sequence). Primers for the PCR totalled 60 Vbeta and 13 Jbeta. TCRdb's copy holds only in-frame clones and misses some; the assay was immunoSEQ multiplex PCR. The sample has about 160,000 clones; roughly 85% are singletons. Regarding this clone: Its antigen is unknown.

Study-level results: According to a later analysis, donors in an Asian-associated ancestry cluster reportedly had fewer N-insertions than the 666-donor mean. A likely sequencing artifact accounted for one observed cluster of highly shared sequence variants.

The sequencing sample was made of PBMCs. The chain links TRBV27 to TRBJ1-2; 7 nucleotides agree with TRBD1. The TCR sequence derives from a woman between 50 and 59 years old in good health and CMV-seronegative. The CDR3, as DNA: TGTGCCAGCAGTTTATACAGGGGAGCTAACTATGGCTACACCTTC. Translating it yields CASSLYRGANYGYTF.